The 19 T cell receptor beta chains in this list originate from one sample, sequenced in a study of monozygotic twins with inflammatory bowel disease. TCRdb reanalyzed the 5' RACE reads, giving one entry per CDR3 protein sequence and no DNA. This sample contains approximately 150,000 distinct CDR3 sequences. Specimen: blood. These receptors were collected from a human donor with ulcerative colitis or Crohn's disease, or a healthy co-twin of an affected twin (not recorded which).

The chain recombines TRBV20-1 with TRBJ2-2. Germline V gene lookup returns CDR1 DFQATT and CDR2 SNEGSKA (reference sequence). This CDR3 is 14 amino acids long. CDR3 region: CSARKFANTGELFF.

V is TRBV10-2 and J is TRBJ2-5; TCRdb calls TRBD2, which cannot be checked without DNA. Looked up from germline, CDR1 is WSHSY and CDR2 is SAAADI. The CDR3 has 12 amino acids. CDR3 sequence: CASTGGWETQYF.

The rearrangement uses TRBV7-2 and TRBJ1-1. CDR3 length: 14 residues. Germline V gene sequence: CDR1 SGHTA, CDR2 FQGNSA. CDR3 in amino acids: CASSYGGGNTEAFF.

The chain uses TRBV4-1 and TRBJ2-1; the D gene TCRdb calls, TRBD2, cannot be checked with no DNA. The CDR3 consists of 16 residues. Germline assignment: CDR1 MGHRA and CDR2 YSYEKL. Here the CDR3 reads CASSQGGGLAGAWLFF.

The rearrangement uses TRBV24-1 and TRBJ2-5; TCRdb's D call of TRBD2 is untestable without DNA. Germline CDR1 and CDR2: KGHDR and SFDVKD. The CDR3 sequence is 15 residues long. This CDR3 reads CATSDFAGERETQYF.

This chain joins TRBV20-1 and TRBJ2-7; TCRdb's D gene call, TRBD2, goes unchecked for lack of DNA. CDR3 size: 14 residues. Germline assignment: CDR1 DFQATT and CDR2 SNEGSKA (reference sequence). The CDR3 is CSPDSSYQSREQYF.

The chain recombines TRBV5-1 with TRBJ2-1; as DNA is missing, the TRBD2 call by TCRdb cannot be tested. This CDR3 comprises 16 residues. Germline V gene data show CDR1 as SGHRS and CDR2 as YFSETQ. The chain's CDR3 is CASSVGREWSYNEQFF.

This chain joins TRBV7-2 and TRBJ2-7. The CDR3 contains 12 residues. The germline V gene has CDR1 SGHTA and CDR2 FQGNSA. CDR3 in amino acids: CASSLGQFEQYF.

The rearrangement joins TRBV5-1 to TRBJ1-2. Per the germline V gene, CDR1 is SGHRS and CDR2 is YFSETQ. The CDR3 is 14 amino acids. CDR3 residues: CASSFIGVNYGYTF. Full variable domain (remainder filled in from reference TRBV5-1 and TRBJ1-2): KAGVTQTPRYLIKTRGQQVTLSCSPISGHRSVSWYQQTPGQGLQFLFEYFSETQRNKGNFPGRFSGRQFSNSRSEMNVSTLELGDSALYLCASSFIGVNYGYTFGSGTRLTVV.

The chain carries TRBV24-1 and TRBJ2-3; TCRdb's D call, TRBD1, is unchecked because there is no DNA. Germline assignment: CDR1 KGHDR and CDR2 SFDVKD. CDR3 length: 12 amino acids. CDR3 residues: CATSGGADTQYF.

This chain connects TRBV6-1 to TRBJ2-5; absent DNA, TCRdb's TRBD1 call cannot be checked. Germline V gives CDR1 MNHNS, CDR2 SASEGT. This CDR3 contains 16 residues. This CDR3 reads CASKMTPGQGWETQYF.

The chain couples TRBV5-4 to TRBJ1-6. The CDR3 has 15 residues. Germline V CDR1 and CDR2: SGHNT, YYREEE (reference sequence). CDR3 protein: CASSLDLGENSPLHF.

CDR3 sequence: CSARYGEKLFF. The V call is TRBV20-1, the J call TRBJ1-4. The V gene's germline CDR1 is DFQATT and CDR2 SNEGSKA (reference sequence). The CDR3 spans 11 residues.

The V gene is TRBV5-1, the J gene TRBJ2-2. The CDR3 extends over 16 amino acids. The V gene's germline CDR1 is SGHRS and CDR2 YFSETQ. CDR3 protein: CASSLGQITNTGELFF. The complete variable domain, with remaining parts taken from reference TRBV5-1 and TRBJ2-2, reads KAGVTQTPRYLIKTRGQQVTLSCSPISGHRSVSWYQQTPGQGLQFLFEYFSETQRNKGNFPGRFSGRQFSNSRSEMNVSTLELGDSALYLCASSLGQITNTGELFFGEGSRLTVL.

CDR3 amino acids: CASSPRQGSQETQYF. This rearrangement joins TRBV5-1 to TRBJ2-5; lacking DNA, the TRBD1 call made by TCRdb goes unchecked. Germline CDR1 is SGHRS and CDR2 is YFSETQ. The CDR3 sequence is 15 residues long.

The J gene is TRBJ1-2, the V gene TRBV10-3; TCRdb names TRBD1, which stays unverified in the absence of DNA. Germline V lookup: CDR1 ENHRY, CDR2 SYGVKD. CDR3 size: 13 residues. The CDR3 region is CAISASGGGGYTF.

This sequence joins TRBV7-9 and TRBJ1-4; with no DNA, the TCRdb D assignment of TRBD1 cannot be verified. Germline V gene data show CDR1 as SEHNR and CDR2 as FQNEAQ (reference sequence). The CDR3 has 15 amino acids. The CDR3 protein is CASSLAGGDNGKLFF.

CDR3: CASSWTGLRGTEAFF. The chain is built from TRBV19 and TRBJ1-1; TCRdb lists TRBD1, though no DNA is available to test this call. Germline V CDR1 and CDR2: LNHDA, SQIVND (reference sequence). The CDR3 extends over 15 amino acids.

CDR3 protein: CASRPTSGSYDEQYF. The V call is TRBV7-2, the J call TRBJ2-7; TCRdb reports TRBD2, a call that lacks DNA to check it against. The CDR3 totals 15 residues. Germline CDR1 and CDR2: SGHTA and FQGNSA. The entire variable domain, with the rest obtained from reference TRBV7-2 and TRBJ2-7, is as follows: GAGVSQSPSNKVTEKGKDVELRCDPISGHTALYWYRQSLGQGLEFLIYFQGNSAPDKSGLPSDRFSAERTGGSVSTLTIQRTQQEDSAVYLCASRPTSGSYDEQYFGPGTRLTVT.